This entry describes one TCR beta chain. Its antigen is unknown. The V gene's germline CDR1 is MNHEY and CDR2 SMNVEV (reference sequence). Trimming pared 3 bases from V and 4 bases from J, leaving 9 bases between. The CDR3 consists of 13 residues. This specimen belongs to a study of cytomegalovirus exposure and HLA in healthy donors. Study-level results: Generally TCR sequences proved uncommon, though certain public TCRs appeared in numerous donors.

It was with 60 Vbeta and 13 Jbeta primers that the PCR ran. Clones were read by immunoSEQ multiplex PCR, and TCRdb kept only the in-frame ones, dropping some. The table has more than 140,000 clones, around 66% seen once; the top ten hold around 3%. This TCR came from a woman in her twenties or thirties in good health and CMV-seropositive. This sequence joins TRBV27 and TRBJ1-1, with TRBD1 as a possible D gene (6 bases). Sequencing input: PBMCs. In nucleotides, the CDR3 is TGTGCCAGCAGTTTGGAACAGGGCACTGAAGCTTTCTTT. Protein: CASSLEQGTEAFF.